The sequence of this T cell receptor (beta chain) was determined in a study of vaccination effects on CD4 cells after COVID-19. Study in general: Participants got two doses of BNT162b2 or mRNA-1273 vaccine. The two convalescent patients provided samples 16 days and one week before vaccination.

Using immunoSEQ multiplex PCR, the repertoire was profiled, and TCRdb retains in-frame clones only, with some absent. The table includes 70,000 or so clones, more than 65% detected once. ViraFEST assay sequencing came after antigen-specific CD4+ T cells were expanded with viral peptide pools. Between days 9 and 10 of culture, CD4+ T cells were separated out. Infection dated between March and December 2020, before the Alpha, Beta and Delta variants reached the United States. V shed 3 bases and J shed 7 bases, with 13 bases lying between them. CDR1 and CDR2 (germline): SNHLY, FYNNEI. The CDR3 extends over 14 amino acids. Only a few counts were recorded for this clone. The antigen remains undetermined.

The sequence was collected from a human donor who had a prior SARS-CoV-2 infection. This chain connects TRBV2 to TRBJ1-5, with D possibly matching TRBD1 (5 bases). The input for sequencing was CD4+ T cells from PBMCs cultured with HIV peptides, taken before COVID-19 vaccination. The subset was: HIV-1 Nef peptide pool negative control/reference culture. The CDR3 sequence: CASSDLQGWQPQHF. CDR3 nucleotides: TGTGCCAGCAGTGATCTGCAGGGTTGGCAGCCCCAGCATTTT.